A single sample is the source of the 10 T cell receptor beta chains below, sequenced in a study of shared clonotypes between healthy human individuals. Method: immunoSEQ multiplex PCR; TCRdb's copy keeps in-frame clones and lacks some. This repertoire shows some 1,400,000 clones, more than 95% found once; its top ten account for more than 0.9%. Sequencing was performed on naive CD4+ T cells sorted from blood. As for subset: CD45RA+ positively selected. These receptor sequences come from a man aged 25 to 40 in good health.

The CDR3 loop is CASSPLGGLAGAPGELFF. As DNA, the CDR3 is TGTGCCAGCAGCCCCCTGGGCGGACTAGCGGGGGCCCCCGGGGAGCTGTTTTTT. This chain connects TRBV7-2 to TRBJ2-2; TRBD2 matches 13 bases. The CDR3 has 18 amino acids. Looked up from germline, CDR1 is SGHTA and CDR2 is FQGNSA. Trimming removed 5 bases from V and 6 bases from J; junction bases left unmatched: 12.

This chain connects TRBV18 to TRBJ1-1, with D perhaps TRBD1 (5 bases). Germline values: CDR1 KGHSH, CDR2 LQKENI. V shed 3 bases and J shed 5 bases, with 13 bases lying between them. The CDR3 is 14 amino acids. In DNA form, the CDR3 reads TGTGCCAGCTCACCTAATGTAGGGGAGACTGAAGCTTTCTTT. Its translation: CASSPNVGETEAFF.

This chain uses TRBV13 with TRBJ2-7, with 11 nucleotides matching TRBD2. The CDR3 is 17 residues long. Trimming at V came to 5 bases and at J to 0 bases, leaving 9 bases not matched to a gene. Germline V CDR1 and CDR2: PRHDT, FYEKMQ (reference sequence). The CDR3 region has the DNA TGTGCCAGCAGCCCAAGACAGGGACTAGCGGACTCCTACGAGCAGTACTTC. Amino acids: CASSPRQGLADSYEQYF.

V usage is TRBV19 and J usage is TRBJ1-5, with 7 nucleotides matching TRBD1. Germline-derived CDR1 and CDR2 are LNHDA and SQIVND (reference sequence). The CDR3 has 16 residues. The junction had 7 bases not matched to a gene; V was cut back by 5 bases and J by 0 bases. The CDR3 sequence: CASSGSNRGSNQPQHF. The CDR3 DNA sequence: TGTGCCAGTAGTGGGTCAAACAGGGGTAGCAATCAGCCCCAGCATTTT.

The chain employs TRBV18 and TRBJ2-2; perhaps TRBD1 as D (6 bases). CDR3 length: 15 amino acids. CDR1 KGHSH and CDR2 LQKENI come from the germline V gene. Deletions cut 2 bases from V and 1 base from J, with 8 bases between. CDR3 loop: CASSPTGMNTGELFF. In DNA form, the CDR3 reads TGTGCCAGCTCACCAACAGGGATGAACACCGGGGAGCTGTTTTTT.

The V gene is TRBV6-5, the J gene TRBJ2-7; 7 nucleotides line up with TRBD2. This CDR3 spans 15 amino acids. In germline, CDR1 is MNHEY, CDR2 SVGAGI. Losses at the gene ends were 5 bases for V and 4 bases for J; bases not matched to a gene: 11. CDR3 coding DNA: TGTGCCAGCAGTGCGGGACTACCCGGGATATACGAGCAGTACTTC. This encodes CASSAGLPGIYEQYF.

This chain links TRBV19 with TRBJ1-1, with no clear D. Germline assignment: CDR1 LNHDA and CDR2 SQIVND (reference sequence). The CDR3 length is 14 residues. V dropped 6 bases and J dropped 0 bases, with 11 bases sitting between them. CDR3: CASSLGVLNTEAFF. For the CDR3, the DNA is TGTGCCAGTAGCCTTGGGGTCTTGAACACTGAAGCTTTCTTT.

This chain connects TRBV7-7 to TRBJ1-4, with 8 nucleotides matching TRBD1. V lost 1 base to trimming and J lost 2 bases; unmatched junction nucleotides: 6. This CDR3 is built from 17 residues. Germline V gene data show CDR1 as SSHAT and CDR2 as FNYEAQ (reference sequence). DNA for the CDR3: TGTGCCAGCAGCTTAGGGACAGGGAGTGGCACTAATGAAAAACTGTTTTTT. It codes for CASSLGTGSGTNEKLFF.

This chain joins TRBV7-2 and TRBJ2-5; perhaps TRBD1 as D (5 bases). V shed 0 bases and J shed 2 bases, with 10 bases lying between them. CDR1 and CDR2 (germline): SGHTA, FQGNSA. The CDR3 covers 15 residues. DNA for the CDR3: TGTGCCAGCAGCTTAGCCCCCACAGGACAAGAGACCCAGTACTTC. Its protein product is CASSLAPTGQETQYF.

The V call is TRBV28, the J call TRBJ2-1; 11 bases line up with TRBD2. CDR1 is MDHEN and CDR2 is SYDVKM in the germline V gene. V was clipped by 7 bases and J by 7 bases; unmatched bases: 12. This CDR3 contains 16 residues. The CDR3 here is CASNTLAGGSLNEQFF. CDR3 nucleotide sequence: TGTGCCAGCAATACCCTAGCGGGAGGCTCGTTGAATGAGCAGTTCTTC.